Below, 20 T cell receptor beta chains from the same sample are listed, as sequenced in a study of CD8 T cells in Susac syndrome. Reverse transcription of roughly 0.5 to 1 ug RNA was carried out with random hexamers. TCRdb called the immunoSEQ multiplex PCR reads again in MiXCR, with one record for every CDR3 protein. The repertoire has about 250,000 distinct CDR3 sequences, approximately 92% of them found once; the top ten carry about 0.071%. The sample comprised CD4+ T cells from PBMCs. The receptors were gathered from a human donor with multiple sclerosis.

The V gene is TRBV7-3, the J gene TRBJ2-1; the D is unclear. Germline CDR1 and CDR2: SGHTA and FQGTGA. The CDR3 runs to 16 residues. V was trimmed by 1 base and J by 0 bases, leaving 10 bases between them. The CDR3 loop is CASSLSGGISYNEQFF. The CDR3 DNA follows: TGTGCCAGCAGCTTAAGCGGCGGAATCTCCTACAATGAGCAGTTCTTC.

This clonotype was found once. The V and J genes are TRBV20-1 and TRBJ1-5; 7 bases match TRBD1. Trimming at V came to 5 bases and at J to 7 bases, leaving 5 bases not matched to a gene. The CDR3 extends over 12 amino acids. Germline CDR1 and CDR2: DFQATT and SNEGSKA (reference sequence). CDR3 nucleotides: TGCAGTGCTTGGACAGGTTCACAGCCCCAGCATTTT. Encoded protein: CSAWTGSQPQHF.

The chain employs TRBV29-1 and TRBJ1-1; 9 bases agree with TRBD1. V dropped 6 bases and J dropped 4; count of bases not matched to a gene: 3. Looked up from germline, CDR1 is SQVTM and CDR2 is ANQGSEA. The length of the CDR3 is 12 residues. The CDR3 reads CSVGQGLTEAFF. The CDR3 DNA follows: TGCAGCGTGGGACAGGGACTCACTGAAGCTTTCTTT.

This chain uses TRBV12-3 or TRBV12-4 with TRBJ1-2, with 9 bases matching TRBD1. Trimming at V came to 7 bases and at J to 7 bases, leaving 13 bases not matched to a gene. CDR3 length: 15 residues. As DNA, the CDR3 is TGTGCCAGCACCTTTGGAGGGACAGGGATCTTTGGCTACACCTTC. Translation gives CASTFGGTGIFGYTF.

The gene calls are TRBV20-1 and TRBJ2-7; 11 nucleotides align to TRBD2. The CDR3 covers 12 residues. Germline CDR1 DFQATT, CDR2 SNEGSKA (reference sequence). CDR3 sequence (DNA): TGCAAGACTAGCGGGACGACCTACGAGCAGTACTTC. It yields the protein CKTSGTTYEQYF.

The chain has TRBV7-2 and TRBJ1-2; perhaps TRBD1 as D (6 bases). Germline V gene data show CDR1 as SGHTA and CDR2 as FQGNSA. The CDR3 extends over 14 amino acids. The V end was cut by 2 bases, the J end by 8 bases, with 15 bases between. CDR3 in DNA: TGTGCCAGCAGCTTACCCCAGGGGCTAGGGGGCTACACCTTC. Its protein is CASSLPQGLGGYTF. The variable domain in full, with the rest retrieved from reference TRBV7-2 and TRBJ1-2, is GAGVSQSPSNKVTEKGKDVELRCDPISGHTALYWYRQSLGQGLEFLIYFQGNSAPDKSGLPSDRFSAERTGGSVSTLTIQRTQQEDSAVYLCASSLPQGLGGYTFGSGTRLTVV.

This chain joins TRBV7-8 and TRBJ1-5, with unresolved D. The germline V gene encodes CDR1 SGHVS and CDR2 FQNEAQ. This CDR3 has 13 residues. Trimming left V 3 bases short and J 7 bases short, with 10 bases between. The CDR3 DNA reads as TGTGCCAGCAGCTTTGGTGGATCCCAGCCCCAGCATTTT. It translates to CASSFGGSQPQHF.

The chain has TRBV7-2 and TRBJ1-5; 7 bases are a match to TRBD1. The V and J ends lost 1 base and 8 bases, in that order; junction bases with no gene match: 8. This CDR3 is 15 amino acids long. Germline loops: CDR1 SGHTA, CDR2 FQGNSA. In nucleotides, the CDR3 is TGTGCCAGCAGCTTAGGTCGACAGGGAATAGAGCCCCAGCATTTT. Translation: CASSLGRQGIEPQHF.

This rearrangement joins TRBV6-5 to TRBJ2-3, with TRBD1 matching over 10 bases. Germline CDR1 and CDR2: MNHEY and SVGAGI. After removal of 2 bases from V and 3 bases from J, the junction contained 11 bases not matched to a gene. The CDR3 totals 18 residues. Here the CDR3 reads CASSYLSGPGQGTDTQYF. The CDR3 DNA is TGTGCCAGCAGTTACCTATCCGGTCCGGGACAGGGGACAGATACGCAGTATTTT.

J is TRBJ1-2 and V is TRBV9, with 7 bases that match TRBD1. Germline lookup yields CDR1 SGDLS and CDR2 YYNGEE. J lost 7 bases, V lost 2 bases, and 11 bases had no gene match. The CDR3 has 15 residues. The CDR3: CASSVGTEGAAGYTF. The CDR3 region has the DNA TGTGCCAGCAGCGTCGGGACGGAGGGGGCGGCTGGCTACACCTTC.

The chain has TRBV7-2 and TRBJ2-2; D is undetermined. The germline gives CDR1 SGHTA, CDR2 FQGNSA. Trimming pared 0 bases from V and 6 bases from J, leaving 5 bases between. This CDR3 contains 13 residues. The CDR3 is CASSLAGPGELFF. CDR3 coding DNA: TGTGCCAGCAGCTTAGCCGGGCCCGGGGAGCTGTTTTTT.

J is TRBJ1-2 and V is TRBV5-4; TRBD1 might be the D (6 bases). CDR1 is SGHNT and CDR2 is YYREEE in the germline V gene (reference sequence). With 4 bases removed from V and 8 bases from J, the gap between germline ends came to 18 bases. This CDR3 contains 14 residues. CDR3 DNA: TGTGCCAGCAGCAAACCCGGGACAAAAGGCGGCTACACCTTC. This translates into CASSKPGTKGGYTF.

This chain's CDR3 is CSVGPDGELFF. CDR3 nucleotide sequence: TGCAGCGTTGGCCCCGACGGGGAGCTGTTTTTT. The genes are TRBV29-1 and TRBJ2-2; D is uncertain. V shed 4 bases and J shed 7 bases, with 7 bases lying between them. CDR3 length: 11 residues. Germline lookup yields CDR1 SQVTM and CDR2 ANQGSEA.

This clonotype has just one count. The chain is built from TRBV7-3 and TRBJ1-1; a possible D gene is TRBD1 (5 bases). The ends were cut back, 5 bases at V and 1 base at J, with 11 bases in the middle. The germline V gene encodes CDR1 SGHTA and CDR2 FQGTGA. The length of the CDR3 is 14 residues. The CDR3 region is CASSPGPSNTEAFF. The CDR3 coding sequence is TGTGCCAGCAGCCCGGGACCGTCGAACACTGAAGCTTTCTTT.

Only one count was recorded for this clonotype. The gene calls are TRBV11-2 and TRBJ2-5; 8 bases line up with TRBD2. The ends lost 5 bases at V and 7 bases at J; junction bases unmatched: 9. The CDR3 loop spans 14 amino acids. Germline lookup yields CDR1 SGHAT and CDR2 FQNNGV. In nucleotides, the CDR3 is TGTGCCAGCAGCGCCGGGAGGGCCGGGGCGACCCAGTACTTC. Protein product: CASSAGRAGATQYF. Filled out from reference TRBV11-2 and TRBJ2-5, the complete variable domain reads EAGVAQSPRYKIIEKRQSVAFWCNPISGHATLYWYQQILGQGPKLLIQFQNNGVVDDSQLPKDRFSAERLKGVDSTLKIQPAKLEDSAVYLCASSAGRAGATQYFGPGTRLLVL.

Here the CDR3 DNA reads TGCGCCAGCAGCTTGGCCCAGGTAGGGACTGGGGCCAACGTCCTGACTTTC. Translation gives CASSLAQVGTGANVLTF. The genes are TRBV5-1 and TRBJ2-6; no definite D call. The CDR3 runs 17 residues. The germline V gene has CDR1 SGHRS and CDR2 YFSETQ. V lost 0 bases and J lost 2, with 12 bases in between.

The chain links TRBV9 to TRBJ2-1, with 10 nucleotides matching TRBD2. V lost 0 bases to trimming and J lost 5 bases; unmatched junction nucleotides: 5. CDR3 size: 16 residues. Germline-derived CDR1 and CDR2 are SGDLS and YYNGEE. DNA of the CDR3: TGTGCCAGCAGCGTAGGTTCTAGCGGGAGAGACAATGAGCAGTTCTTC. Translated, it gives CASSVGSSGRDNEQFF. Filled out from reference TRBV9 and TRBJ2-1, the complete variable domain reads DSGVTQTPKHLITATGQRVTLRCSPRSGDLSVYWYQQSLDQGLQFLIQYYNGEERAKGNILERFSAQQFPDLHSELNLSSLELGDSALYFCASSVGSSGRDNEQFFGPGTRLTVL.

Worth noting for this clonotype: The junction and the germline gene differ at one end; a read error may be behind it. The gene calls are TRBV30 and TRBJ1-1; D unresolved. Germline-derived CDR1 and CDR2 are GTSNPN and SVGIG (reference sequence). CDR3 size: 14 residues. The DNA for the CDR3 is TGTGCCTGGAGTGTAACCATAGCGAACACTGAAACTTTCTTT. This codes for CAWSVTIANTETFF.

The CDR3 reads CASTFSGNPTDTQYF. CDR3 DNA: TGTGCCAGCACCTTTAGCGGGAATCCCACAGATACGCAGTATTTT. The chain couples TRBV12-3 or TRBV12-4 to TRBJ2-3; the match to TRBD2 covers 8 bases. The CDR3 is made up of 15 amino acids. V lost 7 bases and J lost 2; bases outside the gene matches: 8.

This clonotype appeared a single time. This chain connects TRBV28 to TRBJ2-6, with D possibly matching TRBD2 (6 bases). Per germline, CDR1 MDHEN and CDR2 SYDVKM. The CDR3 is 16 residues long. The ends were cut back, 6 bases at V and 0 bases at J, with 12 bases in the middle. CDR3 protein: CASRRGRNSGANVLTF. DNA of the CDR3: TGTGCCAGCAGGCGGGGACGGAACTCTGGGGCCAACGTCCTGACTTTC.